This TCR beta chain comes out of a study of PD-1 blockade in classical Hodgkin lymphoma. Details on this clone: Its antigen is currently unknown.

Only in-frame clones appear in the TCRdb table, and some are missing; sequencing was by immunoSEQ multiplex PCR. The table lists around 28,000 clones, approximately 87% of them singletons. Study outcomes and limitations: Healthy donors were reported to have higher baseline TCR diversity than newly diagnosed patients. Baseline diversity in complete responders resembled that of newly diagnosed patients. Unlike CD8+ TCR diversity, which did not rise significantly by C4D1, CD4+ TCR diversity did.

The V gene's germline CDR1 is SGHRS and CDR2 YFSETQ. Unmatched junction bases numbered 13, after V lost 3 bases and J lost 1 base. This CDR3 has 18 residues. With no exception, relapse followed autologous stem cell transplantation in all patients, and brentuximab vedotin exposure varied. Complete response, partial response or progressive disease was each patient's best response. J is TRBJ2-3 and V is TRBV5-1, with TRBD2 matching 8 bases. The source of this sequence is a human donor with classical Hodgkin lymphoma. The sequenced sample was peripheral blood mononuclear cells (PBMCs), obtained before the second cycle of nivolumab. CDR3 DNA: TGCGCCAGCAGCTCAGGATGGCGGGGGGTCGTCGGCACAGATACGCAGTATTTT. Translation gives CASSSGWRGVVGTDTQYF. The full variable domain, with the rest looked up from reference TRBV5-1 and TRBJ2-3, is KAGVTQTPRYLIKTRGQQVTLSCSPISGHRSVSWYQQTPGQGLQFLFEYFSETQRNKGNFPGRFSGRQFSNSRSEMNVSTLELGDSALYLCASSSGWRGVVGTDTQYFGPGTRLTVL.